The clone carrying this T cell receptor (beta chain) occurred many times. Indicated time point: patch test 3, about 24 weeks after DPC sensitization. Treatment reported: therapeutic diphenylcyclopropenone sensitization with weekly scalp DPC. It was the library that attached unique molecular identifiers to individual cDNA molecules. TCRdb re-derived calls from the RACE reads in MiXCR, one entry per CDR3 protein. The table has 28,000 or so distinct CDR3 sequences, around 6% seen once. These data originate in a study of human T cells and chemical hapten exposure. Study context: Patients got weekly scalp diphenylcyclopropenone doses over the approximately 24-week study. On the upper back, patch tests were applied with 0.01% DPC and read at 6 days.

This TCR was sampled from a man between 25 and 39 years old with alopecia areata. Some clones in this sample may be carry-over from other donors' samples. Sequences were derived from whole blood, sampled in connection with sensitization to the hapten diphenylcyclopropenone (DPC).

This CDR3 reads CASSLGLAGAETQYF. The CDR3 coding sequence is TGTGCCAGCAGCTTAGGCCTAGCGGGAGCTGAGACCCAGTACTTC. This sequence joins TRBV7-2 and TRBJ2-5; 10 bases are a match to TRBD2. From germline, CDR1 is SGHTA and CDR2 FQGNSA. The CDR3 sequence is 15 residues long. Unmatched junction bases numbered 4, after V lost 1 base and J lost 5 bases.